This T cell receptor beta chain was profiled in a study of T cell responses to AZD1222 COVID-19 vaccine. As for this clone: What it binds is not known. Distinct nucleotide sequences in the sample also encode this CDR3.

Generated by immunoSEQ multiplex PCR, the TCRdb table keeps only in-frame clones and is missing some. The repertoire holds around 150,000 clones, with 90% to 95% as singletons. Losses at the gene ends were 0 bases for V and 4 bases for J; bases not matched to a gene: 3. Germline CDR1 and CDR2: SGHNT and YYREEE (reference sequence). The CDR3 runs 15 residues. General study results and limits: Elevations in Spike-specific TCR breadth and depth followed administration of two AZD1222 doses. Sampled repertoires all dated from after the peak T cell response. Seropositive status at baseline applied to only a handful of AZD1222 recipients.

The sequence came from an adult in good health. The chain employs TRBV5-4 and TRBJ2-3, with TRBD2 matching 9 bases. The source was peripheral blood, collected on day 0 of AZD1222 vaccination. CDR3 region: CASSLAAGGADTQYF. CDR3 coding DNA: TGTGCCAGCAGCTTGGCAGCGGGGGGAGCAGATACGCAGTATTTT.